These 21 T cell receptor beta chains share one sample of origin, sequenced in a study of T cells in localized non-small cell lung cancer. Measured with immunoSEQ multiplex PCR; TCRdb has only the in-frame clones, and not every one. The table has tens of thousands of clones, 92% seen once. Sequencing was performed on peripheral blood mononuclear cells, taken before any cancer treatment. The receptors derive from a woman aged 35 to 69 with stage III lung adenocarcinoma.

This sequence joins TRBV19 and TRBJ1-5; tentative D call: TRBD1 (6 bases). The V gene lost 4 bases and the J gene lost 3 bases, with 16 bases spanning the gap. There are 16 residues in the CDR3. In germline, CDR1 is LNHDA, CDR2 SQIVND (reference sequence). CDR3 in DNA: TGTGCCAGTAGTACAGGTGGGGCAGGGGACAATCAGCCCCAGCATTTT. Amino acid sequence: CASSTGGAGDNQPQHF.

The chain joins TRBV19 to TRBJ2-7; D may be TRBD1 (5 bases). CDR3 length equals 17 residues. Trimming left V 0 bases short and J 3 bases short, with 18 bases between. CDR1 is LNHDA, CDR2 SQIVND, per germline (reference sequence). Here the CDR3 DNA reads TGTGCCAGTAGTATAGATTCGAGGAGACAGAATCACTACGAGCAGTACTTC. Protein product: CASSIDSRRQNHYEQYF.

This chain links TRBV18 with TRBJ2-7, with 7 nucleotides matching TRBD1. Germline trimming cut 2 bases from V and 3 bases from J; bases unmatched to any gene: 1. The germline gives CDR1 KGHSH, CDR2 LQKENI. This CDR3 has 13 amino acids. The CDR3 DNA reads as TGTGCCAGCTCACCAAGGACAGGCTACGAGCAGTACTTC. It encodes CASSPRTGYEQYF.

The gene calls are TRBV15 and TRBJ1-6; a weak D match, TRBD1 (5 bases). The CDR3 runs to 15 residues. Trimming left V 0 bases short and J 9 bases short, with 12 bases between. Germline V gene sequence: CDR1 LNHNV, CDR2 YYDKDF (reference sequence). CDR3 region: CATSRDLLRGSPLHF. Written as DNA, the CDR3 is TGTGCCACCAGCAGAGATTTACTTAGGGGTTCACCCCTCCACTTT.

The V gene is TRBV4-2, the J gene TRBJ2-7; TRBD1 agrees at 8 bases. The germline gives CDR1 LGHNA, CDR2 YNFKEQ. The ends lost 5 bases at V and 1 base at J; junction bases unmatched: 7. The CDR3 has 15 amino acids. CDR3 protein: CASSSGTGLSYEQYF. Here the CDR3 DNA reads TGTGCCAGCAGCTCCGGGACAGGACTTTCCTACGAGCAGTACTTC.

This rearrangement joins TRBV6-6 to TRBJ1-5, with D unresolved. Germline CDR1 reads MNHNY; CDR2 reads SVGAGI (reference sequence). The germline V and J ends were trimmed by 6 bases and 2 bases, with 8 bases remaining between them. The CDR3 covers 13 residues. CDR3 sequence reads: CASSQWGNQPQHF. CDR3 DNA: TGTGCCAGCAGCCAGTGGGGCAATCAGCCCCAGCATTTT.

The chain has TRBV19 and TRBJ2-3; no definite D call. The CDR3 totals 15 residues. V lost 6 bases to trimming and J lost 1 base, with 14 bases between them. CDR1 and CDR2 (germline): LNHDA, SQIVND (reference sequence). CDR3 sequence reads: CASRRTHTRTDTQYF. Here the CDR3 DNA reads TGTGCCAGTAGAAGGACCCACACACGCACAGATACGCAGTATTTT. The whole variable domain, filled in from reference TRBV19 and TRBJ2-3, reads DGGITQSPKYLFRKEGQNVTLSCEQNLNHDAMYWYRQDPGQGLRLIYYSQIVNDFQKGDIAEGYSVSREKKESFPLTVTSAQKNPTAFYLCASRRTHTRTDTQYFGPGTRLTVL.

The CDR3, as DNA: TGCAGCGTTCCTTCCACAGGACATGAAAAACTGTTTTTT. It codes for CSVPSTGHEKLFF. V usage is TRBV29-1 and J usage is TRBJ1-4; a weak D match, TRBD1 (5 bases). This CDR3 has 13 amino acids. The ends were cut back, 5 bases at V and 6 bases at J, with 13 bases in the middle. Germline CDR1 reads SQVTM; CDR2 reads ANQGSEA.

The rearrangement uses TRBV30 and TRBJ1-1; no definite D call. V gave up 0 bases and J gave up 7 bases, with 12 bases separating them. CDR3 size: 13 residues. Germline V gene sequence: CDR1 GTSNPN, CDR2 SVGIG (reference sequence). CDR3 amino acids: CAWSVGTVGEAFF. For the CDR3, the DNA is TGTGCCTGGAGTGTAGGAACAGTGGGTGAAGCTTTCTTT.

The CDR3 DNA sequence: TGTGCCAGCAGTGCGGGGGGTAACCGCTACGAGCAGTACTTC. Protein sequence: CASSAGGNRYEQYF. The chain is built from TRBV27 and TRBJ2-7; TRBD2 matches 8 bases. Per the germline V gene, CDR1 is MNHEY and CDR2 is SMNVEV (reference sequence). The CDR3 sequence is 14 residues long. V trimming: 5 bases; J trimming: 3 bases; junction bases outside the gene matches: 6.

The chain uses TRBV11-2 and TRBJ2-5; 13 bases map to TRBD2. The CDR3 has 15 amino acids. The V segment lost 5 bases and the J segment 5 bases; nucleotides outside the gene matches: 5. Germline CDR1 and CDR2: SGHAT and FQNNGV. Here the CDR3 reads CASSGTSGESETQYF. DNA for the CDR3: TGTGCCAGCAGCGGGACTAGCGGGGAGTCTGAGACCCAGTACTTC.

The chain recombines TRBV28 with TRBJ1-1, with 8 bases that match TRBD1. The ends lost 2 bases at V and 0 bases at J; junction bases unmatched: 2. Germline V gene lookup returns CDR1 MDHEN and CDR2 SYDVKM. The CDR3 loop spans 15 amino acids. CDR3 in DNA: TGTGCCAGCAGTTTACCACAGGGGGTGAACACTGAAGCTTTCTTT. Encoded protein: CASSLPQGVNTEAFF.

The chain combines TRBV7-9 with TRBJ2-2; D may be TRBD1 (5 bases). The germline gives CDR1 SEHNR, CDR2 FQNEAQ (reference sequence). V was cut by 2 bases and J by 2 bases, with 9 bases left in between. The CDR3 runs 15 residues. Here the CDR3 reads CASSLRRTNTGELFF. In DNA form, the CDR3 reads TGTGCCAGCAGCTTAAGAAGGACAAACACCGGGGAGCTGTTTTTT.

The DNA of the CDR3 is TGCGCCAGCAAACCGGACGGAGGAAGGGGGTATAATGAAAAACTGTTTTTT. It is translated as CASKPDGGRGYNEKLFF. The genes are TRBV5-1 and TRBJ1-4; maybe TRBD1 (6 bases). Germline values: CDR1 SGHRS, CDR2 YFSETQ. The CDR3 spans 17 residues. Trimming removed 6 bases at V and 4 bases at J, with 22 bases between. The full variable domain, with the rest looked up from reference TRBV5-1 and TRBJ1-4, is KAGVTQTPRYLIKTRGQQVTLSCSPISGHRSVSWYQQTPGQGLQFLFEYFSETQRNKGNFPGRFSGRQFSNSRSEMNVSTLELGDSALYLCASKPDGGRGYNEKLFFGSGTQLSVL.

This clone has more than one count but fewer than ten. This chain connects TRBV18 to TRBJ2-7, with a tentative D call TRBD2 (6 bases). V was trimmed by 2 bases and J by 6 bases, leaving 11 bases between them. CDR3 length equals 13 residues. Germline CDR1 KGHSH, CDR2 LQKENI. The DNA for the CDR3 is TGTGCCAGCTCACCAGTGGAGGGCATCGAGCAGTACTTC. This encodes CASSPVEGIEQYF.

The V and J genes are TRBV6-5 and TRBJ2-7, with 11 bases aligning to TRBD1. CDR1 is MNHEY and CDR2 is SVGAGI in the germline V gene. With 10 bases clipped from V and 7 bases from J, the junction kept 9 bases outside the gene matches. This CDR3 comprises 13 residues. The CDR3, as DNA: TGTGCCACCACAGGACAGGGGGCTGGGGAGCAGTACTTC. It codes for CATTGQGAGEQYF.

The CDR3 DNA reads TGTGCCTGGAGTTCCGGGACTACAGGGGGATCTAATCAGCCCCAGCATTTT. It is translated as CAWSSGTTGGSNQPQHF. This chain links TRBV30 with TRBJ1-5; 8 bases agree with TRBD1. CDR1 GTSNPN and CDR2 SVGIG come from the germline V gene (reference sequence). Unmatched junction bases numbered 13, after V lost 2 bases and J lost 4 bases. The CDR3 contains 17 residues.

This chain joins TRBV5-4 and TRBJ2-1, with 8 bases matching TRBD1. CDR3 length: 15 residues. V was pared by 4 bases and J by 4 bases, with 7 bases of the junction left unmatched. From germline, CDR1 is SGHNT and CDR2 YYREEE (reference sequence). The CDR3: CASSLGQGRYNEQFF. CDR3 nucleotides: TGTGCCAGCAGCCTCGGACAGGGTCGGTACAATGAGCAGTTCTTC.

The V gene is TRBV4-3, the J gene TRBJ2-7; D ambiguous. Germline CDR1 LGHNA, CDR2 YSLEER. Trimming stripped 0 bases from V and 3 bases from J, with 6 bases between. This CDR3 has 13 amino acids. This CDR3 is CASSQELRYEQYF. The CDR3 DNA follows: TGCGCCAGCAGCCAAGAACTCCGCTACGAGCAGTACTTC.

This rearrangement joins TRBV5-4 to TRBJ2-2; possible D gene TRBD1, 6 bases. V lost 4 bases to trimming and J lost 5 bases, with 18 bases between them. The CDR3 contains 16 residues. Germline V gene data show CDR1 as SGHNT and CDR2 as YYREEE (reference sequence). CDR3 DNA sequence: TGTGCCAGCAGCCCGGGTGGCAGGGGAGAGACCGGGGAGCTGTTTTTT. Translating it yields CASSPGGRGETGELFF.

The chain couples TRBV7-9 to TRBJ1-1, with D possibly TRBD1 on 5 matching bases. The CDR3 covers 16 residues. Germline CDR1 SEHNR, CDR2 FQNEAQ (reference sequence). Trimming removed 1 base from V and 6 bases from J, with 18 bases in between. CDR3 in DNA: TGTGCCAGCAGCTTAGGAGGGGCTTTTCTAGGCGCTGAAGCTTTCTTT. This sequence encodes CASSLGGAFLGAEAFF.